The next 4 T cell receptor beta chains were all read from a single sample in a study of PD-L1 blockade in urothelial cancer. TCRdb's copy holds only in-frame clones and misses some; the assay was immunoSEQ multiplex PCR. The table lists tens of thousands of clones, 84% of them singletons. Specimen: PBMCs, collected around atezolizumab (anti-PD-L1) treatment. The origin of the receptors is a man between 65 and 79 years old with urothelial cancer.

This clone was observed a few times. The chain uses TRBV11-2 and TRBJ2-1, with 8 bases identical to TRBD1. The CDR3 spans 11 residues. CDR1 is SGHAT and CDR2 is FQNNGV in the germline V gene. J was trimmed by 16 bases and V by 8 bases; bases with no gene match: 10. The CDR3 loop reads CASQSYRGVFF. The DNA for the CDR3 is TGTGCCAGCCAGTCCTACAGGGGGGTTTTCTTC. The full variable domain, completed using reference TRBV11-2 and TRBJ2-1, is EAGVAQSPRYKIIEKRQSVAFWCNPISGHATLYWYQQILGQGPKLLIQFQNNGVVDDSQLPKDRFSAERLKGVDSTLKIQPAKLEDSAVYLCASQSYRGVFFGPGTRLTVL.

The V call is TRBV29-1, the J call TRBJ2-3, with 11 bases identical to TRBD2. V lost 3 bases to trimming and J lost 2 bases; unmatched junction nucleotides: 10. The CDR3 spans 17 residues. Per the germline V gene, CDR1 is SQVTM and CDR2 is ANQGSEA. The CDR3 DNA reads as TGCAGCGTTGAGCTAGCGGGAGGTCAGTTCTCCACAGATACGCAGTATTTT. This encodes CSVELAGGQFSTDTQYF.

This clone was observed a few times. The V gene is TRBV6-1, the J gene TRBJ2-2; the D gene is possibly TRBD1 (5 bases). Trimming shortened V by 4 bases and J by 5 bases, and 14 bases separated the two germline ends. This CDR3 is built from 15 residues. CDR1 is MNHNS and CDR2 is SASEGT in the germline V gene. As DNA, the CDR3 is TGTGCCAGCAGTGTGCTGGGGCCCGGAACCGGGGAGCTGTTTTTT. Its translation is CASSVLGPGTGELFF.

The CDR3 bases are TGTGCCAGCAGAACCCAGGGGACAGGGGGCAACGAGCAGTACTTC. Its protein is CASRTQGTGGNEQYF. The chain recombines TRBV6-5 with TRBJ2-7; TRBD1 agrees at 12 bases. With V trimmed by 6 bases and J by 5 bases, 8 bases remained unmatched. Germline V CDR1 and CDR2: MNHEY, SVGAGI. The CDR3 length is 15 residues.